This T cell receptor beta chain is drawn from a study of liver allograft versus peripheral blood T cells. Overall study: Within transplanted livers, the T cell receptor repertoires were examined and compared against the repertoires present in the peripheral blood of liver transplant recipients.

TCRdb analysed the reads with MiXCR anew, one entry per CDR3 protein. The table lists roughly 3,500 distinct CDR3 sequences, roughly a sixth of them singletons. Germline V CDR1 and CDR2: SGDLS, YYNGEE. The CDR3 has 14 residues. Note on this clonotype: The junction departs from the called germline gene at one end, perhaps through a read error.

V and J are TRBV9 and TRBJ2-3; weak D call: TRBD2 (6 bases). The sequence derives from a human patient who had a liver transplant. The graft donor may account for some of the T cells. The CDR3 DNA is TGTGCCAGAAGCGTTCCCCGGGAGACAGATACGCAGTATTTT. Its translation: CARSVPRETDTQYF.